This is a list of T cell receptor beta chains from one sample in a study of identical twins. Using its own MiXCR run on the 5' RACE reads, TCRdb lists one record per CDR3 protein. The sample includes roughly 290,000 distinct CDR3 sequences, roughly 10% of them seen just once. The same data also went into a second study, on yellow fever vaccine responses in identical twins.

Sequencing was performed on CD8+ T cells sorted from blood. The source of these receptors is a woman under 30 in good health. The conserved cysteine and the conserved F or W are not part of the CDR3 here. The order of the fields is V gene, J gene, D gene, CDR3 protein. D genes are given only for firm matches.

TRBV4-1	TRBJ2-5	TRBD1	ASSEGTGAQETQY
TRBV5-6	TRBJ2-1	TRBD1	ASSLRQGYNEQF
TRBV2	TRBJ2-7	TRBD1	AILWGQGHLYEQY
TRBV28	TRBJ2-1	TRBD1	AIHSQGSSYNEQF
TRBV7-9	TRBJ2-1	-	ASSLVAPRNEQF
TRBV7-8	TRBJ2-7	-	ASSLARGDYEQY
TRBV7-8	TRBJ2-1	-	ASSLDSGLNNEQF
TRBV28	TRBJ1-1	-	ASILTRSLNTEAF
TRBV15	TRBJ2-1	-	ATSERRGDSHEQF
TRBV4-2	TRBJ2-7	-	ASSQAGGQSNEQY
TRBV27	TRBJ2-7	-	ASRLTTSYEQY
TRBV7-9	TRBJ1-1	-	ASSPPGFPEAF
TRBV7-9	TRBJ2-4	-	ASSLLEKNIQY
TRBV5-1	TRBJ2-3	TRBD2	ASSLTSGALADTQY
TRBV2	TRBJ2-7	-	ASSAVPEQY
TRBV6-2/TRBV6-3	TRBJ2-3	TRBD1	ASSYTAGGADTQY
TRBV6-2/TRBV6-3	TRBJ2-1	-	ASSTGLSSSYNEQF
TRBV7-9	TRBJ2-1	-	ASAGPNEQF
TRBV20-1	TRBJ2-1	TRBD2	SAPGGPGNEQF